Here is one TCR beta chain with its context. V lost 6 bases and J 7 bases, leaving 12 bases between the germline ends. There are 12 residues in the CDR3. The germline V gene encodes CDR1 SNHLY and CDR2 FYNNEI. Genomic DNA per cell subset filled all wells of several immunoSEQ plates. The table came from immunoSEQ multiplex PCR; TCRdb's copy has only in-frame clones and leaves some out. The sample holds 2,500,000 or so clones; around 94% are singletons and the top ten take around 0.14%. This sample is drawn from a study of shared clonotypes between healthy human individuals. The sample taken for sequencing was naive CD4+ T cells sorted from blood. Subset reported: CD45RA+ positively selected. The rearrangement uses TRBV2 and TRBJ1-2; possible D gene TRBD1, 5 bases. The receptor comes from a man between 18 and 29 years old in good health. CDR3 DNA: TGTGCCAGCAGAGTAGGGGAGGGTGGCTACACCTTC. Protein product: CASRVGEGGYTF.